Reported below is one T cell receptor beta chain. The antigen is undetermined. Measured with immunoSEQ multiplex PCR; TCRdb has only the in-frame clones, and not every one. The sample records about 60,000 clones, 86% being singletons. These data belong to a study of T cell responses to AZD1222 COVID-19 vaccine. General study findings and limits: The study identified only six AZD1222 recipients as seropositive at baseline. The study found Spike-specific TCR breadth and depth rose after two AZD1222 doses.

CDR1 is MDHEN, CDR2 SYDVKM, per germline. The CDR3 is 13 amino acids. The ends were cut back, 2 bases at V and 6 bases at J, with 8 bases in the middle. This receptor was obtained from an adult who received the AZD1222 COVID-19 vaccine. This chain uses TRBV28 with TRBJ1-5; unclear D gene. The sample here was peripheral blood, taken 28 days after the second AZD1222 dose. Written as DNA, the CDR3 is TGTGCCAGCAGTTTAGCCCCCCCTCAGCCCCAGCATTTT. Its protein is CASSLAPPQPQHF.